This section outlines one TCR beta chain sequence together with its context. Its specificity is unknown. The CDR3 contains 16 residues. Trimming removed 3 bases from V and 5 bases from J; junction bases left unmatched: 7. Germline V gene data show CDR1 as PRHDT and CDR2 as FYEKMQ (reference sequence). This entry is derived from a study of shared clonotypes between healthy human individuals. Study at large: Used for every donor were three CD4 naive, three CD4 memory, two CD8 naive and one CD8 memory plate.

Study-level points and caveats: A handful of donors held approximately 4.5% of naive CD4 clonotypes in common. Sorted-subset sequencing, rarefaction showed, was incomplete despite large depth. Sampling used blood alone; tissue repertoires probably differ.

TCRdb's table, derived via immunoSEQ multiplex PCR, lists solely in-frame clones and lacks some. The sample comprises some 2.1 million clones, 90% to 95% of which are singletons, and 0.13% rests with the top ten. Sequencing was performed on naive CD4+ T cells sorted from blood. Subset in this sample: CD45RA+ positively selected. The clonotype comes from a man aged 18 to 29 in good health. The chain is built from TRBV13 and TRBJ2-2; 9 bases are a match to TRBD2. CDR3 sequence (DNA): TGTGCCAGCAGCTTCAAGTTAGCGGGAGCAACCGGGGAGCTGTTTTTT. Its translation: CASSFKLAGATGELFF.